A single sample gave rise to the 4 T cell receptor beta chains below, sequenced in a study of type 1 and type 2 diabetes patients. Amplification started from genomic DNA. Multiplex PCR with 30 forward and 13 reverse primers amplified the TCR beta CDR3. TCRdb analysed the multiplex PCR reads with MiXCR anew, one entry per CDR3 protein. The table shows under 300,000 distinct CDR3 sequences, with 45% to 60% occurring only once. Sequenced: peripheral blood mononuclear cells (PBMCs). The origin of the receptors is a man between 18 and 29 years old with type 2 diabetes.

The J gene is TRBJ2-1, the V gene TRBV5-1; 8 nucleotides agree with TRBD1. The CDR3 totals 15 residues. Unmatched junction bases numbered 2, after V lost 0 bases and J lost 3 bases. CDR1 and CDR2 (germline): SGHRS, YFSETQ. The DNA of the CDR3 is TGCGCCAGCAGCTTGGAGGGACAGGACTACAATGAGCAGTTCTTC. As protein: CASSLEGQDYNEQFF.

V and J are TRBV7-2 and TRBJ2-1, with D uncertain. The V end lost 5 bases, the J end lost 9 bases, and 8 bases lay between the germline ends. The germline CDR1 and CDR2 sequences are SGHTA and FQGNSA. This CDR3 is built from 11 residues. The DNA for the CDR3 is TGTGCCAGCAGCGACTGGGTTGAGCAGTTCTTC. As protein: CASSDWVEQFF.

This clonotype was counted at least ten times. The chain links TRBV7-2 to TRBJ1-1; TRBD1 matches at 7 bases. Germline lookup yields CDR1 SGHTA and CDR2 FQGNSA. The CDR3 spans 14 residues. Trimming cost V 4 bases and J 1 base; bases outside gene matches: 3. CDR3 amino acids: CASSWTGENTEAFF. CDR3 bases: TGTGCCAGCAGCTGGACAGGAGAGAACACTGAAGCTTTCTTT.

This clonotype occurred a few times. This chain joins TRBV20-1 and TRBJ1-2; D gene uncertain. Trimming removed 5 bases from V and 3 bases from J, with 10 bases in between. Germline loops: CDR1 DFQATT, CDR2 SNEGSKA (reference sequence). The CDR3 runs to 12 residues. The CDR3 sequence: CSALPLDYGYTF. The CDR3 DNA reads as TGCAGTGCTTTGCCCTTGGACTATGGCTACACCTTC.